Below, 31 T cell receptor beta chains from the same sample are listed, as sequenced in a study of blood T cell repertoires in COVID-19 (TCRdb year 2020). Library preparation employed the immunoSEQ multiplex PCR assay. The table comes from immuneACCESS by way of TCRdb, which keeps in-frame sequences with V and J called. Part of the clones is missing from these tables; in studies checked, under half for an unresolved V gene and the rest for unknown reasons. Across this sample there are 68,000 or so clones, with roughly nine tenths seen only once. 7.3% of the sample is in the top ten clones. Specimen: peripheral blood. The receptors were gathered from a man in his forties or fifties with COVID-19, enrolled during active disease.

The chain has TRBV2 and TRBJ1-2, with 7 positions matching TRBD1. Germline CDR1 is SNHLY and CDR2 is FYNNEI. This CDR3 contains 14 residues. V was clipped by 7 bases and J by 2 bases; unmatched bases: 7. This CDR3 reads CASTQQTGNYGYTF. The DNA for the CDR3 is TGTGCCAGCACTCAACAGACAGGGAACTATGGCTACACCTTC.

The chain uses TRBV18 and TRBJ1-6; D is undetermined. The CDR3 contains 15 residues. Germline CDR1 and CDR2: KGHSH and LQKENI. The V gene lost 6 bases and the J gene lost 7 bases, with 16 bases spanning the gap. The CDR3 sequence is CASSPMSGINSPLHF. CDR3 nucleotides: TGTGCCAGCTCGCCCATGTCGGGTATCAATTCACCCCTCCACTTT.

This clone was recorded a few times. J is TRBJ2-6 and V is TRBV5-1, with D unresolved. V was clipped by 0 bases and J by 0 bases, with 7 bases between them. The CDR3 spans 16 residues. The germline gives CDR1 SGHRS, CDR2 YFSETQ. The CDR3 sequence: CASSLDFRSGANVLTF. The CDR3 DNA is TGCGCCAGCAGCTTGGATTTTCGCTCTGGGGCCAACGTCCTGACTTTC.

The gene calls are TRBV7-6 and TRBJ1-5, with a weak D call TRBD1 (5 bases). The CDR3 loop spans 16 amino acids. V dropped 2 bases and J dropped 3 bases, with 14 bases sitting between them. Germline-derived CDR1 and CDR2 are SGHVS and FNYEAQ. The CDR3 nucleotides are TGTGCCAGCAGCTTAATGGCCAGGGAAAACAATCAGCCCCAGCATTTT. Amino acid sequence: CASSLMARENNQPQHF.

V is TRBV18 and J is TRBJ1-3; perhaps TRBD1 as D (6 bases). The ends were cut back, 3 bases at V and 8 bases at J, with 14 bases in the middle. The CDR3 is made up of 14 amino acids. From germline, CDR1 is KGHSH and CDR2 LQKENI. CDR3 residues: CASSPNRVVYTIYF. The CDR3 DNA reads as TGTGCCAGCTCACCGAACAGGGTGGTATACACCATATATTTT.

The chain combines TRBV6-6 with TRBJ2-2; possibly TRBD2 for D (5 bases). The V gene's germline CDR1 is MNHNY and CDR2 SVGAGI (reference sequence). This CDR3 comprises 16 residues. With 5 bases removed from V and 0 bases from J, the gap between germline ends came to 13 bases. The chain's CDR3 is CASSNGLLANTGELFF. CDR3 coding DNA: TGTGCCAGCAGTAATGGACTGCTCGCGAACACCGGGGAGCTGTTTTTT.

This rearrangement joins TRBV6-5 to TRBJ1-6; 7 nucleotides match TRBD1. Trimming at V came to 11 bases and at J to 1 base, leaving 8 bases not matched to a gene. CDR1 MNHEY and CDR2 SVGAGI come from the germline V gene. CDR3 length: 15 residues. The CDR3 DNA sequence: TGTGCCGGAACTGACAGGGAGTCCTATAATTCACCCCTCCACTTT. Translating gives CAGTDRESYNSPLHF.

V gene TRBV9 combines with J gene TRBJ1-1; D uncertain. This CDR3 spans 13 amino acids. Germline CDR1 SGDLS, CDR2 YYNGEE. Trimming shortened V by 1 base and J by 1 base, and 5 bases separated the two germline ends. The CDR3: CASSVKQNTEAFF. As DNA, the CDR3 is TGTGCCAGCAGCGTAAAACAGAACACTGAAGCTTTCTTT.

This chain uses TRBV12-3 or TRBV12-4 with TRBJ1-2; D remains ambiguous. CDR3 length: 13 amino acids. Trimming left V 5 bases short and J 7 bases short, with 14 bases between. The CDR3 region has the DNA TGTGCCAGCAGTCCCGGGAACGGTGGTGGCTACACCTTC. As protein: CASSPGNGGGYTF.

The chain couples TRBV7-3 to TRBJ1-1; no reliable D call. The ends were cut back, 4 bases at V and 8 bases at J, with 5 bases in the middle. In germline, CDR1 is SGHTA, CDR2 FQGTGA. The CDR3 is 10 amino acids. The CDR3, as DNA: TGTGCCAGCAGCTCAAGCGAAGCTTTCTTT. It yields the protein CASSSSEAFF.

This clone has more than one count but fewer than ten. This chain joins TRBV6-6 and TRBJ2-2, with D possibly being TRBD2 (6 bases). This CDR3 comprises 13 residues. In germline, CDR1 is MNHNY, CDR2 SVGAGI (reference sequence). Trimming shortened V by 6 bases and J by 7 bases, and 12 bases separated the two germline ends. The DNA of the CDR3 is TGTGCCAGCAGCCGGAGGAGGGACGGGGAGCTGTTTTTT. Its protein product is CASSRRRDGELFF.

The chain has TRBV11-2 and TRBJ2-7; no firm D call. The CDR3 loop spans 14 amino acids. V lost 0 bases and J 5 bases, leaving 11 bases between the germline ends. Germline loops: CDR1 SGHAT, CDR2 FQNNGV. The CDR3 here is CASSLESGPNEQYF. In DNA, the CDR3 is TGTGCCAGCAGCTTAGAGTCAGGTCCTAACGAGCAGTACTTC.

This sequence joins TRBV6-5 and TRBJ1-1, with D perhaps TRBD1 (6 bases). Deletions cut 2 bases from V and 8 bases from J, with 21 bases between. The CDR3 loop spans 16 amino acids. Germline values: CDR1 MNHEY, CDR2 SVGAGI. The CDR3: CASSYTFPGTTPEAFF. Written as DNA, the CDR3 is TGTGCCAGCAGTTACACCTTTCCCGGGACAACTCCCGAAGCTTTCTTT.

The chain joins TRBV10-2 to TRBJ1-5; 9 nucleotides match TRBD1. In germline, CDR1 is WSHSY, CDR2 SAAADI. The ends lost 10 bases at V and 7 bases at J; junction bases unmatched: 14. This CDR3 comprises 15 residues. The CDR3 here is CATLGRGTGQQPQHF. The CDR3 coding sequence is TGCGCCACTCTGGGGCGGGGGACAGGGCAACAGCCCCAGCATTTT.

The rearrangement joins TRBV19 to TRBJ2-7; TRBD1 agrees at 8 bases. The V segment lost 6 bases and the J segment 2 bases; nucleotides outside the gene matches: 12. Germline lookup yields CDR1 LNHDA and CDR2 SQIVND (reference sequence). CDR3 length equals 16 residues. The CDR3 DNA sequence: TGTGCCAGTAGCTCTTACGGACAGGGCTATCCCTACGAGCAGTACTTC. Protein sequence: CASSSYGQGYPYEQYF.

The rearrangement uses TRBV19 and TRBJ2-1; 7 positions agree with TRBD2. Trimming cost V 2 bases and J 6 bases; bases outside gene matches: 4. In germline, CDR1 is LNHDA, CDR2 SQIVND (reference sequence). CDR3 size: 14 residues. CDR3 coding DNA: TGTGCCAGTAGTATAAGCGGGGTATCCAATGAGCAGTTCTTC. Translated: CASSISGVSNEQFF.

The genes are TRBV2 and TRBJ1-6, with TRBD1 as a possible D gene (5 bases). This CDR3 is built from 15 residues. Germline-derived CDR1 and CDR2 are SNHLY and FYNNEI. The V and J ends lost 4 bases and 9 bases respectively, with 16 bases between them. This CDR3 is CASSGGPPNGSPLHF. For the CDR3, the DNA is TGTGCCAGCAGTGGGGGCCCTCCGAACGGTTCACCCCTCCACTTT.

V usage is TRBV9 and J usage is TRBJ2-1; 14 bases agree with TRBD2. This CDR3 region has 17 residues. V lost 4 bases, J lost 4 bases, and 7 bases stayed unmatched. CDR1 is SGDLS and CDR2 is YYNGEE in the germline V gene. CDR3 in amino acids: CASSPGTSGGHYNEQFF. CDR3 DNA sequence: TGTGCCAGCAGCCCAGGGACTAGCGGGGGACATTACAATGAGCAGTTCTTC.

The chain couples TRBV5-1 to TRBJ1-1; TRBD1 might be the D (5 bases). Trimming cost V 5 bases and J 3 bases, with 11 bases left between them. This CDR3 region has 13 residues. The germline CDR1 and CDR2 sequences are SGHRS and YFSETQ. This CDR3 is CASSFQGDTEAFF. CDR3 nucleotide sequence: TGCGCCAGCAGTTTCCAAGGGGACACTGAAGCTTTCTTT.

This chain connects TRBV5-4 to TRBJ1-1; D is perhaps TRBD1 (6 bases). The V end was cut by 6 bases, the J end by 2 bases, with 14 bases between. Germline assignment: CDR1 SGHNT and CDR2 YYREEE (reference sequence). The CDR3 loop spans 14 amino acids. This chain's CDR3 is CASTLRQANTEAFF. In nucleotides, the CDR3 is TGTGCCAGCACGTTGAGACAGGCAAACACTGAAGCTTTCTTT.

The chain has TRBV6-4 and TRBJ2-3, with a possible D match to TRBD2 (7 bases). Trimming took off 4 bases at V and 3 bases at J, with 14 bases between the two ends. From germline, CDR1 is MRHNA and CDR2 SNTAGT. CDR3 length: 15 residues. The CDR3 is CASSAWGGSTDTQYF. DNA of the CDR3: TGTGCCAGCAGTGCCTGGGGGGGCTCTACAGATACGCAGTATTTT.

This sequence joins TRBV6-1 and TRBJ2-6; 8 nucleotides agree with TRBD1. From germline, CDR1 is MNHNS and CDR2 SASEGT. V trimming: 1 base; J trimming: 6 bases; junction bases outside the gene matches: 5. This CDR3 comprises 16 residues. CDR3 sequence: CASSEEGQGAANVLTF. The CDR3 nucleotides are TGTGCCAGCAGTGAAGAGGGGCAGGGGGCGGCCAACGTCCTGACTTTC.

The gene calls are TRBV5-8 and TRBJ1-1, with 8 bases lining up with TRBD1. J was trimmed by 5 bases and V by 9 bases; bases with no gene match: 9. CDR1 and CDR2 from the germline V gene are SGHTS and YDEGEE. The CDR3 sequence is 13 residues long. The CDR3 region is CANSDREGTEAFF. For the CDR3, the DNA is TGTGCCAACTCGGACAGGGAGGGAACTGAAGCTTTCTTT.

The chain carries TRBV5-8 and TRBJ2-3; D not resolved. V shed 4 bases and J shed 4 bases, with 19 bases lying between them. The germline V gene has CDR1 SGHTS and CDR2 YDEGEE. This CDR3 is 16 amino acids long. The CDR3 loop reads CASSPLAGYGPDTQYF. The CDR3 DNA follows: TGTGCCAGCAGCCCGCTGGCCGGGTATGGTCCAGATACGCAGTATTTT.

This clone was counted once. This chain links TRBV6-5 with TRBJ1-2; 7 nucleotides line up with TRBD1. Germline V gene sequence: CDR1 MNHEY, CDR2 SVGAGI. The J segment lost 8 bases and the V segment lost 10 bases, leaving 10 bases of the junction unmatched. The length of the CDR3 is 12 residues. The CDR3 loop is CATQTGIDGYTF. The CDR3 DNA is TGTGCCACTCAGACAGGGATTGACGGCTACACCTTC.

This clone was counted a single time. The genes are TRBV12-3 or TRBV12-4 and TRBJ2-7; D perhaps matches TRBD1 (6 bases). The CDR3 runs 12 residues. Trimming removed 10 bases at V and 4 bases at J, with 14 bases between. This chain's CDR3 is CAIHRDGYEQYF. In nucleotides, the CDR3 is TGTGCCATTCACAGGGATGGGTACGAGCAGTACTTC.

The rearrangement uses TRBV6-5 and TRBJ1-1; 8 bases are a match to TRBD1. CDR1 and CDR2 (germline): MNHEY, SVGAGI. This CDR3 is built from 14 residues. V lost 0 bases to trimming and J lost 4 bases; unmatched junction nucleotides: 1. The CDR3 bases are TGTGCCAGCAGTTACTCCACAGGGGGCACTGAAGCTTTCTTT. This codes for CASSYSTGGTEAFF.

The CDR3, as DNA: TGTGCCAGCGGGGAGGATGGGGAGGCCTCCTACGAGCAGTACTTC. Translated, it gives CASGEDGEASYEQYF. V gene TRBV27 combines with J gene TRBJ2-7; weak D call: TRBD2 (6 bases). The germline gives CDR1 MNHEY, CDR2 SMNVEV (reference sequence). The CDR3 runs 15 residues. Deletions cut 8 bases from V and 0 bases from J, with 17 bases between.

This chain connects TRBV19 to TRBJ2-3, with D possibly TRBD2 on 5 matching bases. This CDR3 spans 17 amino acids. Trimming removed 3 bases from V and 7 bases from J, with 23 bases in between. Germline CDR1 is LNHDA and CDR2 is SQIVND (reference sequence). This CDR3 is CASSMTLASDGVNTQYF. For the CDR3, the DNA is TGTGCCAGTAGTATGACGCTAGCCTCAGATGGTGTAAATACGCAGTATTTT.

The chain links TRBV7-9 to TRBJ1-3, with unresolved D. CDR1 is SEHNR and CDR2 is FQNEAQ in the germline V gene (reference sequence). The CDR3 runs 14 residues. V was trimmed by 2 bases and J by 0 bases, leaving 5 bases between them. CDR3 amino acids: CASSLLLSGNTIYF. For the CDR3, the DNA is TGTGCCAGCAGCTTATTACTCTCTGGAAACACCATATATTTT.

The count of this clone is one. The chain joins TRBV7-6 to TRBJ2-1; no firm D call. Germline CDR1 SGHVS, CDR2 FNYEAQ. This CDR3 region has 14 residues. Trimming took off 0 bases at V and 3 bases at J, with 6 bases between the two ends. Here the CDR3 reads CASSLAGNYNEQFF. DNA for the CDR3: TGTGCCAGCAGCTTAGCGGGCAACTACAATGAGCAGTTCTTC.